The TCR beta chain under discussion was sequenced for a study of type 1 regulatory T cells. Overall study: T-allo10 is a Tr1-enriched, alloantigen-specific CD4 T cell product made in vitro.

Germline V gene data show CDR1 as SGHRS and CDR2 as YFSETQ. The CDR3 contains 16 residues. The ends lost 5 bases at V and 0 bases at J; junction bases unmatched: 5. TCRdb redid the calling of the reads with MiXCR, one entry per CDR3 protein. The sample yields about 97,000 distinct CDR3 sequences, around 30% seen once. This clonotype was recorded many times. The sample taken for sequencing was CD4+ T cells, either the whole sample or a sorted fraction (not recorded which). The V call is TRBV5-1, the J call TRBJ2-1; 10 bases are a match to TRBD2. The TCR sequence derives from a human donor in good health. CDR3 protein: CASSQTSGLSYNEQFF. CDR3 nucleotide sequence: TGCGCCAGCAGTCAGACTAGCGGGCTCTCCTACAATGAGCAGTTCTTC.